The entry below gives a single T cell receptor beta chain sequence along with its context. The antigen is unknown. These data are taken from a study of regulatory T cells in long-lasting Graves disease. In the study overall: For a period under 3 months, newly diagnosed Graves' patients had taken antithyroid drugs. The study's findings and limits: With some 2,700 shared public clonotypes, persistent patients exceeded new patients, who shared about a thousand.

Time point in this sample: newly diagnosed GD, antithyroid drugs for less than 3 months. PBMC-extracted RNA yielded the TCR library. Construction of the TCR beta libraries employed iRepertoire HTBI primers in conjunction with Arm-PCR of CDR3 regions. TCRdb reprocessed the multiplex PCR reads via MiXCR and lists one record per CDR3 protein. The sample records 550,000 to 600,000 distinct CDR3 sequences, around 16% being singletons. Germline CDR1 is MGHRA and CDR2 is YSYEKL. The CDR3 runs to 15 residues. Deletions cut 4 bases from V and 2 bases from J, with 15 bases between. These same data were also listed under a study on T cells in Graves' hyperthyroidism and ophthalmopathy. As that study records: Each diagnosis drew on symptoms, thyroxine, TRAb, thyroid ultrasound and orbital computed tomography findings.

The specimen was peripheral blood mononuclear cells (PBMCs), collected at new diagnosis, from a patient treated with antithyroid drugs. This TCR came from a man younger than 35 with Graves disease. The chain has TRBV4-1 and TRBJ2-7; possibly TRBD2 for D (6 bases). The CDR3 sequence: CASSRSGLNPYEQYF. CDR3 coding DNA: TGCGCCAGCAGCCGTAGCGGCCTTAATCCCTACGAGCAGTACTTC.